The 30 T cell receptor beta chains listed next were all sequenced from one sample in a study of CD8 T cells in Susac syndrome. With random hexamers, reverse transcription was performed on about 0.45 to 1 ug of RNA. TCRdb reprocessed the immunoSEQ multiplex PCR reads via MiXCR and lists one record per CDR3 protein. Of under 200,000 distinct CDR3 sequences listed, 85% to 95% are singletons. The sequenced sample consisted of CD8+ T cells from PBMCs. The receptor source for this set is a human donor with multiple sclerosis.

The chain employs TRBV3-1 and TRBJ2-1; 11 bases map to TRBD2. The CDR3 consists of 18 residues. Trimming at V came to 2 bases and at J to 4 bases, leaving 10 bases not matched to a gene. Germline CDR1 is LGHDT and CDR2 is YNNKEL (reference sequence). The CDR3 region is CASSQLGLAGLEYNEQFF. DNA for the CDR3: TGTGCCAGCAGCCAACTAGGACTAGCGGGTCTTGAGTACAATGAGCAGTTCTTC.

The CDR3 sequence: CASSFGTGGSEQYF. The CDR3 nucleotides are TGTGCCAGCAGCTTCGGGACAGGGGGCTCCGAGCAGTACTTC. The chain uses TRBV13 and TRBJ2-7; 12 bases agree with TRBD1. Germline trimming cut 3 bases from V and 6 bases from J; bases unmatched to any gene: 3. Germline-derived CDR1 and CDR2 are PRHDT and FYEKMQ (reference sequence). The CDR3 has 14 residues.

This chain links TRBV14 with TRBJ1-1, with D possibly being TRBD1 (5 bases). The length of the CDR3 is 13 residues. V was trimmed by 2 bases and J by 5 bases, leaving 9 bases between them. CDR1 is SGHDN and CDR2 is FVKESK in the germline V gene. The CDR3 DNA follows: TGTGCCAGCAGCCAACCCGGGGGTACTGAAGCTTTCTTT. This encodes CASSQPGGTEAFF.

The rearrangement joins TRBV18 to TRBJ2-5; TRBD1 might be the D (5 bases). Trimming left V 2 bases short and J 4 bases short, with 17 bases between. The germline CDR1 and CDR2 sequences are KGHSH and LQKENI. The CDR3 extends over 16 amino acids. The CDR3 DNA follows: TGTGCCAGCTCACCAATGATTGAACAGGCAACAGAGACCCAGTACTTC. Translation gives CASSPMIEQATETQYF.

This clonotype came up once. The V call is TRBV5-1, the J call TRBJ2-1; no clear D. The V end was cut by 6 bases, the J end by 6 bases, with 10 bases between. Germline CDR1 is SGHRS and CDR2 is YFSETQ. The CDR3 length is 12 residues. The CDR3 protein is CASTPSGNEQFF. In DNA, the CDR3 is TGCGCCAGCACCCCCTCCGGCAATGAGCAGTTCTTC. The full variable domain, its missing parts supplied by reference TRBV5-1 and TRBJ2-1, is KAGVTQTPRYLIKTRGQQVTLSCSPISGHRSVSWYQQTPGQGLQFLFEYFSETQRNKGNFPGRFSGRQFSNSRSEMNVSTLELGDSALYLCASTPSGNEQFFGPGTRLTVL.

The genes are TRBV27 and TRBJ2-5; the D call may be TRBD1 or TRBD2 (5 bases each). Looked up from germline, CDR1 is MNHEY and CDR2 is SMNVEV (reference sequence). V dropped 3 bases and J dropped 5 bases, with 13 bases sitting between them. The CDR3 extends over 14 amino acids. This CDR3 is CASSFSGTWETQYF. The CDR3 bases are TGTGCCAGCAGTTTTTCGGGGACCTGGGAGACCCAGTACTTC.

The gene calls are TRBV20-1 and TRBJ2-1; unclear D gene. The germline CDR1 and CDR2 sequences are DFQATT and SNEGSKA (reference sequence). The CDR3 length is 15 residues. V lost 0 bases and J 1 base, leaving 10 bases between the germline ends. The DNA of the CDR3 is TGCAGTGCTAGAGATCCTATGATGTCCTACAATGAGCAGTTCTTC. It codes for CSARDPMMSYNEQFF.

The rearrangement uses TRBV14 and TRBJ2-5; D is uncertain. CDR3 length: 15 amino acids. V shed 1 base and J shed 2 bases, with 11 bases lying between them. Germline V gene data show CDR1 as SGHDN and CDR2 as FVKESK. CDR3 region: CASSQGVVEQETQYF. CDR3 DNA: TGTGCCAGCAGCCAAGGGGTCGTAGAGCAAGAGACCCAGTACTTC.

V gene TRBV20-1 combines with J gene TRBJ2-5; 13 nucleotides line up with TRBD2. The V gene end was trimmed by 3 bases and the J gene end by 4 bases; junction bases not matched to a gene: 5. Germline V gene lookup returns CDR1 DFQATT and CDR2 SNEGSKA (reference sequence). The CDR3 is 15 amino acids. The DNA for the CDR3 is TGCAGTGCTAGTGCACTAGCGGGAGGGGTAGAGACCCAGTACTTC. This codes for CSASALAGGVETQYF.

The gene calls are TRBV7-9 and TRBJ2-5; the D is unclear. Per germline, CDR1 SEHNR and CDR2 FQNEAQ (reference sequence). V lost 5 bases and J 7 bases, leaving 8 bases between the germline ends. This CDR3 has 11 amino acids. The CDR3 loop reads CASSGDGTQYF. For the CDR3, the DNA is TGTGCCAGCAGCGGGGATGGGACCCAGTACTTC.

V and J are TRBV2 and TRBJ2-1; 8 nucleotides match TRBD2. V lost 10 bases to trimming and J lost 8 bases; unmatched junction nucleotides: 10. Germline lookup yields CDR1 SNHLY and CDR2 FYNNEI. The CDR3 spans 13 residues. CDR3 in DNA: TGTGCCACCCACCCGACTAGCGTCTATGAGCAGTTCTTC. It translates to CATHPTSVYEQFF.

The CDR3 DNA is TGCAGCGTTGAGGAGGGACCCTACAATGAGCAGTTCTTC. Encoded protein: CSVEEGPYNEQFF. The gene calls are TRBV29-1 and TRBJ2-1; a weak D match, TRBD2 (6 bases). Germline CDR1 is SQVTM and CDR2 is ANQGSEA. The V end lost 3 bases, the J end lost 2 bases, and 8 bases lay between the germline ends. The length of the CDR3 is 13 residues.

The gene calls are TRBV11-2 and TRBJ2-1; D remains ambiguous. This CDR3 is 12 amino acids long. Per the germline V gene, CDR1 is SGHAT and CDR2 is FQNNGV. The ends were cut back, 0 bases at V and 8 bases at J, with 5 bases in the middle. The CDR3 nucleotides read TGTGCCAGCAGCTTAGATCGCGATGAGCAGTTCTTC. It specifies CASSLDRDEQFF.

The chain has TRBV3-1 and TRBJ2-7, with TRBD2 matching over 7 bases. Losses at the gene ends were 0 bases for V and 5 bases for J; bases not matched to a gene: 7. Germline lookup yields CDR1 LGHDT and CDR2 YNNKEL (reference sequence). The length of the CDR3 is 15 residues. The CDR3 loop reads CASSQDQAGVDEQYF. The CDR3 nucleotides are TGTGCCAGCAGCCAAGATCAGGCGGGGGTCGACGAGCAGTACTTC.

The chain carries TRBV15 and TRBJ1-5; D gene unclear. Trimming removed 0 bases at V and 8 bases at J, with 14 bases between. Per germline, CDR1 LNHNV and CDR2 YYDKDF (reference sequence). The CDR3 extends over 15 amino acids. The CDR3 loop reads CATSRDHGQLKPQHF. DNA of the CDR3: TGTGCCACCAGCAGAGATCATGGGCAGTTAAAGCCCCAGCATTTT.

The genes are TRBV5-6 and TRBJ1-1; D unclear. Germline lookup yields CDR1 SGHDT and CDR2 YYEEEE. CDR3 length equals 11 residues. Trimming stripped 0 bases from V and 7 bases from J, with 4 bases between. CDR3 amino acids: CASSLGVEAFF. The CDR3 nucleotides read TGTGCCAGCAGCTTGGGGGTTGAAGCTTTCTTT.

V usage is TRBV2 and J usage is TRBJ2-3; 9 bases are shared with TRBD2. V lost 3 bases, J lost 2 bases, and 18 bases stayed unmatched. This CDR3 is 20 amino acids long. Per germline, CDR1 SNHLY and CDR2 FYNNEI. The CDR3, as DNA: TGTGCCAGCAGTGACACTAACGTGAAGACTAGCGGAGCCCCCACAGATACGCAGTATTTT. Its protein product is CASSDTNVKTSGAPTDTQYF.

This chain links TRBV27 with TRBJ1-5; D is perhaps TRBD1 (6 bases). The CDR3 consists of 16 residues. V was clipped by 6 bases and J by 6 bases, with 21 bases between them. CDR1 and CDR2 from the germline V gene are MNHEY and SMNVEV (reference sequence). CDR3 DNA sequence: TGTGCCAGCAGCCCAGCGTTTAGACAGGTATCTCAGCCCCAGCATTTT. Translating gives CASSPAFRQVSQPQHF.

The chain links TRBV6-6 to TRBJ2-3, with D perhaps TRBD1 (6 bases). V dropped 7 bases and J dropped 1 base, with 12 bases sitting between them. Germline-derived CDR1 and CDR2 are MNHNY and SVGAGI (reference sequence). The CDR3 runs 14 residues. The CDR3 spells CASIWGLGTDTQYF. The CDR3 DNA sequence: TGTGCCAGCATTTGGGGGCTCGGCACAGATACGCAGTATTTT.

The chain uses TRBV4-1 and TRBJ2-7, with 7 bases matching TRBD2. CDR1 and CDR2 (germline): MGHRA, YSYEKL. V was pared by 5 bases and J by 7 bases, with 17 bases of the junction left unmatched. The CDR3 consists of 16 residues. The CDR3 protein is CASSSSSGPTMWEQYF. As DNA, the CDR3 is TGCGCCAGCAGCTCCAGTAGCGGGCCCACAATGTGGGAGCAGTACTTC.

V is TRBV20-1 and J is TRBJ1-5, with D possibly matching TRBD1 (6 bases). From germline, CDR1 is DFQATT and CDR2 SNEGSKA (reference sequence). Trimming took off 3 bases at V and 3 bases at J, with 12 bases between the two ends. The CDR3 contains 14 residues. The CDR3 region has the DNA TGCAGTGCTAGCATTCAGGGGATCAATCAGCCCCAGCATTTT. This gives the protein CSASIQGINQPQHF.

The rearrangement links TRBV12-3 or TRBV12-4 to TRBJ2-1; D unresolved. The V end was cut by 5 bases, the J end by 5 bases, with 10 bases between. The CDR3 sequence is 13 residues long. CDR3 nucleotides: TGTGCCAGCAGTCCAGACCATCACAATGAGCAGTTCTTC. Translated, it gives CASSPDHHNEQFF.

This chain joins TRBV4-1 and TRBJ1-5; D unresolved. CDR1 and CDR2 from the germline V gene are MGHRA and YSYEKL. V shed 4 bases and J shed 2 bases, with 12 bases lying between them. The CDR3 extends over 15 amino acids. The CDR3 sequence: CASSPMGEGNQPQHF. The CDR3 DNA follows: TGCGCCAGCAGCCCGATGGGTGAAGGCAATCAGCCCCAGCATTTT.

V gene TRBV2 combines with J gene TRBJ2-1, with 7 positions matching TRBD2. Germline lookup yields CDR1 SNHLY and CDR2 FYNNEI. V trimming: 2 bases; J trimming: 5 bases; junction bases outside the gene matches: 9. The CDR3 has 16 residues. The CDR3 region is CASSERGWEGHNEQFF. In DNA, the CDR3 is TGTGCCAGCAGTGAAAGAGGGTGGGAGGGCCACAATGAGCAGTTCTTC.

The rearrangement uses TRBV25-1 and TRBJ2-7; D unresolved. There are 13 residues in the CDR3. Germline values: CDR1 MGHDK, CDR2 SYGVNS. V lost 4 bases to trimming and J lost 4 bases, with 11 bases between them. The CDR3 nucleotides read TGTGCCAGCAGTGGGTCGGGCAGATACGAGCAGTACTTC. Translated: CASSGSGRYEQYF.

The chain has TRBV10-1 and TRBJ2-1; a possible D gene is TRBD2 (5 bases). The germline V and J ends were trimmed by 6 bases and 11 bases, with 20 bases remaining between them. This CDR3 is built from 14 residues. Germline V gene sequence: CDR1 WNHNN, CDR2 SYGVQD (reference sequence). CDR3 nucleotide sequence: TGCGCCAGCAGCCCGTCCGTTACTAGTTTCCAGCAGTTCTTC. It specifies CASSPSVTSFQQFF.

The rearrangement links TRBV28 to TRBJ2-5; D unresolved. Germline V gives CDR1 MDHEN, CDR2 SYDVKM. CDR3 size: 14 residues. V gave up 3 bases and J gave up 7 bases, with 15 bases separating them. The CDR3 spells CASSFDTTETTQYF. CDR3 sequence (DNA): TGTGCCAGCAGTTTCGATACCACCGAGACGACCCAGTACTTC. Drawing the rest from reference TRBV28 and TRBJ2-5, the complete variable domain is DVKVTQSSRYLVKRTGEKVFLECVQDMDHENMFWYRQDPGLGLRLIYFSYDVKMKEKGDIPEGYSVSREKKERFSLILESASTNQTSMYLCASSFDTTETTQYFGPGTRLLVL.

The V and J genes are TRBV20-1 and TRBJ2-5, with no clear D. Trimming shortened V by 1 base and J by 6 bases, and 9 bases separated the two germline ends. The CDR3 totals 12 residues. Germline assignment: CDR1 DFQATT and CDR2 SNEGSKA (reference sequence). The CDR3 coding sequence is TGCAGTGCTAGAGTCTCGGAGAAGACCCAGTACTTC. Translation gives CSARVSEKTQYF.

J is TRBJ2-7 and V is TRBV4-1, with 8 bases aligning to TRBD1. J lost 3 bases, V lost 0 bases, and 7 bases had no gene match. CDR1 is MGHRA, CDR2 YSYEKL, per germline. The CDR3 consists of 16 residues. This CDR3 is CASSQEETGENYEQYF. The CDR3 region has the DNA TGCGCCAGCAGCCAAGAGGAGACAGGGGAAAACTACGAGCAGTACTTC.

Written as DNA, the CDR3 is TGCAGCGTTGCCGGACATTCTGCCGAGCAGTACTTC. The encoded protein is CSVAGHSAEQYF. This chain links TRBV29-1 with TRBJ2-7; perhaps TRBD1 as D (5 bases). The CDR3 consists of 12 residues. V lost 4 bases and J 6 bases, leaving 13 bases between the germline ends. CDR1 is SQVTM and CDR2 is ANQGSEA in the germline V gene.